This TCR beta chain originates from a study of T cells in Graves' hyperthyroidism and ophthalmopathy. It was RNA transcripts that yielded the amplified TCR beta CDR3 regions. In the first-round RT-PCR of the TCR CDR3, the HTBI primer set was used. TCRdb independently ran MiXCR on the multiplex PCR reads; one entry per CDR3 protein. The table lists more than 250,000 distinct CDR3 sequences, roughly 15% of them singletons. As to this clonotype: What it binds is not known.

General observations from the study: Ophthalmopathy was separated from stable hyperthyroidism by a 13 V-J model.

V was shortened by 1 base and J by 5 bases, with 14 bases between the two germline ends. From germline, CDR1 is SGHAT and CDR2 FQDESV (reference sequence). The CDR3 totals 15 residues. This TCR came from a woman aged 50 to 60 with Graves' hyperthyroidism that later progressed to Graves' ophthalmopathy. This chain connects TRBV11-1 to TRBJ2-5; D is possibly TRBD1 or TRBD2 (6 bases each). The sample was blood. The CDR3 sequence is CASSLEWGAGETQYF. CDR3 DNA sequence: TGTGCCAGCAGCTTAGAGTGGGGGGCGGGTGAGACCCAGTACTTC. Together with reference TRBV11-1 and TRBJ2-5, the CDR3 gives the full variable domain: EAEVAQSPRYKITEKSQAVAFWCDPISGHATLYWYRQILGQGPELLVQFQDESVVDDSQLPKDRFSAERLKGVDSTLKIQPAELGDSAMYLCASSLEWGAGETQYFGPGTRLLVL.